The sequence of this T cell receptor (beta chain) was determined in a study of blood T cell repertoires in COVID-19. The authors' processing: By means of reference gene primer amplification, nucleated cell counts were estimated. Repertoires were generated with immunoSEQ multiplex PCR, while TCRdb's copy carries only in-frame clones and drops some. That table supplies the V and J calls and clone size; D and trimming were determined from the DNA. The sample consists of about 140,000 clones, approximately 88% of them appearing once. Trimming shortened V by 4 bases and J by 10 bases, and 11 bases separated the two germline ends. The V gene's germline CDR1 is MNHEY and CDR2 SMNVEV (reference sequence). There are 13 residues in the CDR3.

This chain joins TRBV27 and TRBJ1-6; no reliable D call. Sequenced material: PBMCs or T cells enriched from blood (not recorded which). This clonotype was sampled from a man aged 70-80 years who had been exposed to COVID-19. CDR3 nucleotides: TGTGCCAGCAGTTCCCGGGAAGAGTCACCCCTCCACTTT. The encoded protein is CASSSREESPLHF.